The text below deals with one T cell receptor (beta chain). As processed by the authors: Researchers report that nucleated cell counts were estimated from reference gene primer amplification. Profiling relied on immunoSEQ multiplex PCR, and the TCRdb table lists in-frame clones only, not all of them. The DNA gave D and trimming, while V, J and clone size come from that table. The sample records about 200,000 clones, roughly 90% being singletons. The V gene end was trimmed by 6 bases and the J gene end by 0 bases; junction bases not matched to a gene: 5. The CDR3 spans 15 residues. Germline V CDR1 and CDR2: SNHLY, FYNNEI. The data originate from a study of blood T cell repertoires in COVID-19. Across the whole study: Sites in the United States, Italy and Spain provided acute and convalescent COVID-19 samples. Sample material is recorded as cDNA or gDNA derived from T cells, B-cell-depleted T cells, or PBMCs.

The rearrangement uses TRBV2 and TRBJ1-2; 9 bases map to TRBD1. Specimen: peripheral blood. This receptor was obtained from a middle-aged man with active or convalescent COVID-19. The CDR3 bases are TGTGCCAGCAGCCGGGACAGGGCCACTAACTATGGCTACACCTTC. It specifies CASSRDRATNYGYTF.